What follows are 7 T cell receptor beta chains derived from one specimen sequenced in a study of cytomegalovirus exposure and HLA in healthy donors. The PCR made use of 60 Vbeta and 13 Jbeta primers. TCRdb keeps only in-frame clones here, not all; method: immunoSEQ multiplex PCR. The sample holds a few hundred thousand clones; roughly four fifths are singletons and the top ten take about 0.58%. The sequenced sample consisted of PBMCs. The receptors were sampled from a woman in her thirties or forties in good health and CMV-seronegative.

The rearrangement joins TRBV25-1 to TRBJ1-4; D is undetermined. From germline, CDR1 is MGHDK and CDR2 SYGVNS. This CDR3 is 16 amino acids long. The V gene lost 5 bases and the J gene lost 8 bases, with 21 bases spanning the gap. The CDR3 here is CASSSFTRARGEKLFF. The CDR3 bases are TGTGCCAGCAGTTCCTTTACGAGGGCACGAGGGGAAAAACTGTTTTTT.

This clone was counted once. V gene TRBV5-5 combines with J gene TRBJ1-2; TRBD1 matches at 7 bases. The ends lost 0 bases at V and 4 bases at J; junction bases unmatched: 6. The germline V gene has CDR1 SGHKS and CDR2 YYEKEE (reference sequence). There are 15 residues in the CDR3. CDR3 nucleotides: TGTGCCAGCAGCTTGGAAACAGGGGCTAGCTATGGCTACACCTTC. Translation gives CASSLETGASYGYTF.

CDR3 DNA sequence: TGTGCCAGCAGCCAACGTAGACAGGGGGCATCGAAACAGCCCCAGCATTTT. Translated: CASSQRRQGASKQPQHF. The chain joins TRBV4-2 to TRBJ1-5, with 10 positions matching TRBD1. Germline V gene lookup returns CDR1 LGHNA and CDR2 YNFKEQ. V trimming: 2 bases; J trimming: 7 bases; junction bases outside the gene matches: 11. The length of the CDR3 is 17 residues.

In regard to this clone: An end of the junction differs from the germline gene, which may be a read error. The V call is TRBV7-3, the J call TRBJ2-1; a weak D match, TRBD2 (5 bases). From germline, CDR1 is SGHTA and CDR2 FQGTGA. The CDR3 is 12 amino acids. CDR3 in amino acids: CASSLLRAYGVF. The DNA for the CDR3 is TGTGCCAGCAGCCTACTGAGGGCCTACGGGGTCTTC.

This sequence joins TRBV6-1 and TRBJ1-5; 7 positions match TRBD1. The CDR3 loop spans 14 amino acids. Germline CDR1 MNHNS, CDR2 SASEGT. V dropped 6 bases and J dropped 4; count of bases not matched to a gene: 6. The CDR3 DNA reads TGTGCCAGCAGAAGGGACAGTACTAATCAGCCCCAGCATTTT. This translates into CASRRDSTNQPQHF.

This chain joins TRBV19 and TRBJ1-6; possibly TRBD1 for D (6 bases). This CDR3 has 13 residues. V dropped 3 bases and J dropped 11 bases, with 11 bases sitting between them. CDR1 and CDR2 from the germline V gene are LNHDA and SQIVND (reference sequence). The chain's CDR3 is CASSMKGGAPLHF. The CDR3 DNA reads TGTGCCAGTAGTATGAAGGGGGGGGCACCCCTCCACTTT. Full variable domain (remainder filled in from reference TRBV19 and TRBJ1-6): DGGITQSPKYLFRKEGQNVTLSCEQNLNHDAMYWYRQDPGQGLRLIYYSQIVNDFQKGDIAEGYSVSREKKESFPLTVTSAQKNPTAFYLCASSMKGGAPLHFGNGTRLTVT.

The rearrangement uses TRBV6-1 and TRBJ1-1; tentatively, D is TRBD1 (5 bases). CDR3 size: 14 residues. Per the germline V gene, CDR1 is MNHNS and CDR2 is SASEGT. Trimming took off 5 bases at V and 10 bases at J, with 20 bases between the two ends. CDR3 residues: CASSPSTSERGAFF. The CDR3 region has the DNA TGTGCCAGCAGTCCATCGACATCGGAAAGGGGAGCTTTCTTT.